This TCR beta chain was captured by sequencing in a study of radiation and T cells in renal cell carcinoma. The repertoire was sequenced with immunoSEQ multiplex PCR; TCRdb's copy has only in-frame clones and lacks some. The data hold over 85,000 clones, with 65% to 85% observed a single time. Between the trimmed V and J ends, which lost 4 bases and 11 bases, there was a span of 17 bases. The CDR3 sequence is 13 residues long. The germline V gene encodes CDR1 SEHNR and CDR2 FQNEAQ (reference sequence). Time point noted: baseline pretreatment blood. Treatment specified: 15 Gy SBRT to primary tumor, nephrectomy 4 weeks later.

The sample was blood, taken from a patient whose treatment included radiotherapy and nephrectomy. The TCR was taken from a man aged 55-75 years with renal cell carcinoma. J is TRBJ2-5 and V is TRBV7-9, with D possibly being TRBD1 (5 bases). The CDR3 DNA is TGTGCCAGCAGCTACGGAGACAGTTATGAGCAGTACTTC. Protein sequence: CASSYGDSYEQYF.